Presented here are 25 T cell receptor beta chains from one specimen sequenced in a study of OX40 agonist ivuxolimab in advanced cancers. Profiling relied on immunoSEQ multiplex PCR, and the TCRdb table lists in-frame clones only, not all of them. The profile shows about 100,000 clones, about 91% of them singletons. The input for sequencing was CD4+ or CD8+ T cells sorted from blood, taken in a trial of the OX40 agonist ivuxolimab. The source is an adult with an advanced solid tumor such as melanoma, head and neck, liver or kidney cancer.

The chain uses TRBV27 and TRBJ2-2, with D possibly TRBD1 on 5 matching bases. The germline V and J ends were trimmed by 4 bases and 9 bases, with 12 bases remaining between them. The CDR3 loop spans 13 amino acids. CDR1 is MNHEY and CDR2 is SMNVEV in the germline V gene (reference sequence). CDR3 sequence reads: CASSSAGPRELFF. The CDR3 nucleotides are TGTGCCAGCAGTTCCGCAGGGCCCCGGGAGCTGTTTTTT.

V and J are TRBV25-1 and TRBJ2-1, with D unresolved. The CDR3 extends over 14 amino acids. V shed 5 bases and J shed 6 bases, with 14 bases lying between them. CDR1 MGHDK and CDR2 SYGVNS come from the germline V gene. In DNA, the CDR3 is TGTGCCAGCAGTTCCATCCAATGGATCAATGAGCAGTTCTTC. This translates into CASSSIQWINEQFF.

The rearrangement links TRBV7-2 to TRBJ2-7; 7 bases are shared with TRBD1. This CDR3 region has 16 residues. Trimming at V came to 1 base and at J to 3 bases, leaving 9 bases not matched to a gene. Germline V gene data show CDR1 as SGHTA and CDR2 as FQGNSA. CDR3 nucleotides: TGTGCCAGCAGCTTAGTCCTTGACAGGGAAAGCTACGAGCAGTACTTC. Encoded protein: CASSLVLDRESYEQYF.

The chain recombines TRBV5-1 with TRBJ1-1; D is ambiguous. The CDR3 is 13 amino acids. CDR1 is SGHRS and CDR2 is YFSETQ in the germline V gene. V dropped 0 bases and J dropped 3 bases, with 6 bases sitting between them. The CDR3 bases are TGCGCCAGCAGCTTGGGCCCGGACACTGAAGCTTTCTTT. Its translation is CASSLGPDTEAFF.

About this clone: At one end the junction does not follow the germline gene, possibly because of a read error. This sequence joins TRBV28 and TRBJ1-2; D unresolved. The CDR3 is 12 amino acids. Germline lookup yields CDR1 MDHEN and CDR2 SYDVKM. This CDR3 reads CASNLGNYGYTF. CDR3 coding DNA: TGTGCCAGCAATTTAGGGAACTATGGCTACACCTTC.

V gene TRBV2 combines with J gene TRBJ2-1; TRBD1 agrees at 9 bases. The CDR3 runs 15 residues. Per the germline V gene, CDR1 is SNHLY and CDR2 is FYNNEI. V trimming: 9 bases; J trimming: 0 bases; junction bases outside the gene matches: 6. The CDR3 nucleotides read TGTGCCAGTAATGACAGGGGGAGCTCCTACAATGAGCAGTTCTTC. Amino acid sequence: CASNDRGSSYNEQFF. The complete variable domain, with remaining parts taken from reference TRBV2 and TRBJ2-1, reads EPEVTQTPSHQVTQMGQEVILRCVPISNHLYFYWYRQILGQKVEFLVSFYNNEISEKSEIFDDQFSVERPDGSNFTLKIRSTKLEDSAMYFCASNDRGSSYNEQFFGPGTRLTVL.

The rearrangement uses TRBV9 and TRBJ2-5, with TRBD2 identical over 7 bases. The germline CDR1 and CDR2 sequences are SGDLS and YYNGEE. Unmatched junction bases numbered 8, after V lost 2 bases and J lost 4 bases. The CDR3 has 15 amino acids. The CDR3 DNA follows: TGTGCCAGCAGCGTCGGTCCGGGACTATTAGAGACCCAGTACTTC. Amino acid sequence: CASSVGPGLLETQYF.

The V call is TRBV30, the J call TRBJ2-5; 11 nucleotides line up with TRBD1. The CDR3 extends over 14 amino acids. Germline assignment: CDR1 GTSNPN and CDR2 SVGIG (reference sequence). Trimming at V came to 2 bases and at J to 2 bases, leaving 1 base not matched to a gene. CDR3 in DNA: TGTGCCTGGAGTCGGGACAGGGGGCAAGAGACCCAGTACTTC. It yields the protein CAWSRDRGQETQYF.

This clone was observed a single time. The chain couples TRBV25-1 to TRBJ1-5, with TRBD1 as a possible D gene (6 bases). V dropped 3 bases and J dropped 0 bases, with 15 bases sitting between them. The length of the CDR3 is 17 residues. Looked up from germline, CDR1 is MGHDK and CDR2 is SYGVNS. The CDR3 nucleotides read TGTGCCAGCAGTGACCAGGGGACAAGTGATAGCAATCAGCCCCAGCATTTT. Encoded protein: CASSDQGTSDSNQPQHF.

The V call is TRBV5-4, the J call TRBJ2-7; 8 nucleotides line up with TRBD2. Losses at the gene ends were 4 bases for V and 2 bases for J; bases not matched to a gene: 8. From germline, CDR1 is SGHNT and CDR2 YYREEE (reference sequence). The CDR3 is 15 amino acids. This CDR3 is CASSQRERLTYEQYF. CDR3 coding DNA: TGTGCCAGCAGCCAGCGGGAGAGGCTAACCTACGAGCAGTACTTC.

The J gene is TRBJ2-7, the V gene TRBV4-1; 14 bases fit TRBD2. The CDR3 runs to 19 residues. Germline values: CDR1 MGHRA, CDR2 YSYEKL. V dropped 0 bases and J dropped 1; count of bases not matched to a gene: 8. The CDR3 loop is CASSQETGTSGSRSYEQYF. The CDR3 DNA reads as TGCGCCAGCAGCCAAGAAACCGGGACTAGCGGGAGTAGGTCCTACGAGCAGTACTTC.

The V call is TRBV28, the J call TRBJ1-5; D might be TRBD1 (5 bases). Germline CDR1 and CDR2: MDHEN and SYDVKM. V gave up 1 base and J gave up 8 bases, with 21 bases separating them. This CDR3 comprises 17 residues. The CDR3 sequence is CASSLFRGSRGTKPQHF. CDR3 nucleotide sequence: TGTGCCAGCAGTTTATTCCGGGGGAGTCGGGGTACCAAGCCCCAGCATTTT. Drawing the rest from reference TRBV28 and TRBJ1-5, the complete variable domain is DVKVTQSSRYLVKRTGEKVFLECVQDMDHENMFWYRQDPGLGLRLIYFSYDVKMKEKGDIPEGYSVSREKKERFSLILESASTNQTSMYLCASSLFRGSRGTKPQHFGDGTRLSIL.

The genes are TRBV28 and TRBJ1-2; D ambiguous. V gave up 2 bases and J gave up 8 bases, with 12 bases separating them. The CDR3 contains 13 residues. The V gene's germline CDR1 is MDHEN and CDR2 SYDVKM. CDR3 sequence reads: CASSLQGHQGYTF. For the CDR3, the DNA is TGTGCCAGCAGTTTACAAGGGCACCAAGGCTACACCTTC.

V is TRBV7-2 and J is TRBJ2-7; D remains ambiguous. CDR1 and CDR2 (germline): SGHTA, FQGNSA. With 0 bases removed from V and 3 bases from J, the gap between germline ends came to 12 bases. This CDR3 has 15 residues. The CDR3 region is CASSLAYGTHYEQYF. CDR3 DNA sequence: TGTGCCAGCAGCTTAGCGTACGGAACTCACTACGAGCAGTACTTC.

This clone appeared once. The J gene is TRBJ2-7, the V gene TRBV18; 11 nucleotides agree with TRBD2. The CDR3 contains 17 residues. J was trimmed by 3 bases and V by 2 bases; bases with no gene match: 9. The germline V gene has CDR1 KGHSH and CDR2 LQKENI. The CDR3, as DNA: TGTGCCAGCTCACCATTACAACATAGCGGGAGGGACTACGAGCAGTACTTC. As protein: CASSPLQHSGRDYEQYF.

V is TRBV10-2 and J is TRBJ2-7, with 7 bases matching TRBD1. This CDR3 is 15 amino acids long. The germline gives CDR1 WSHSY, CDR2 SAAADI. The V gene end was trimmed by 3 bases and the J gene end by 2 bases; junction bases not matched to a gene: 7. The CDR3 DNA follows: TGCGCCAGCAGTGAATTAGAGGGGGCCGCCTACGAGCAGTACTTC. This sequence encodes CASSELEGAAYEQYF.

This chain uses TRBV11-3 with TRBJ1-1, with unresolved D. Trimming took off 0 bases at V and 3 bases at J, with 5 bases between the two ends. CDR1 is SGHNT and CDR2 is YENEEA in the germline V gene. This CDR3 is built from 13 residues. CDR3 amino acids: CASSLDRDTEAFF. The CDR3 DNA sequence: TGTGCCAGCAGCTTAGATCGGGACACTGAAGCTTTCTTT.

The genes are TRBV4-2 and TRBJ2-5; 7 bases line up with TRBD2. V lost 2 bases and J lost 5; bases outside the gene matches: 5. Germline-derived CDR1 and CDR2 are LGHNA and YNFKEQ. CDR3 length: 14 residues. CDR3 protein: CASSQSGTTETQYF. CDR3 bases: TGTGCCAGCAGCCAAAGCGGGACCACTGAGACCCAGTACTTC.

This rearrangement joins TRBV4-1 to TRBJ2-1; D gene ambiguous. The V and J ends lost 0 bases and 6 bases respectively, with 9 bases between them. Germline CDR1 and CDR2: MGHRA and YSYEKL. The CDR3 spans 14 residues. Written as DNA, the CDR3 is TGCGCCAGCAGCCAAGATTTAAGGACCAATGAGCAGTTCTTC. Its protein product is CASSQDLRTNEQFF.

The V call is TRBV5-1, the J call TRBJ2-1; D is possibly TRBD2 (5 bases). Trimming removed 2 bases at V and 6 bases at J, with 9 bases between. The germline gives CDR1 SGHRS, CDR2 YFSETQ. This CDR3 has 13 residues. The CDR3 reads CASSFSSPNEQFF. DNA for the CDR3: TGCGCCAGCAGCTTCTCTAGCCCCAATGAGCAGTTCTTC.

The V and J genes are TRBV28 and TRBJ2-3; D is perhaps TRBD1 or TRBD2 (5 bases each). Trimming shortened V by 8 bases and J by 1 base, and 10 bases separated the two germline ends. Germline V gene data show CDR1 as MDHEN and CDR2 as SYDVKM. CDR3 size: 13 residues. CDR3 bases: TGTGCCAGCGGCTTGGGACGCACAGATACGCAGTATTTT. It translates to CASGLGRTDTQYF.

This clone was seen just once. V and J are TRBV5-5 and TRBJ1-5; no clear D gene. This CDR3 is 13 amino acids long. Trimming pared 2 bases from V and 6 bases from J, leaving 9 bases between. CDR1 is SGHKS and CDR2 is YYEKEE in the germline V gene (reference sequence). The CDR3 region is CASSFEGFQPQHF. In DNA, the CDR3 is TGTGCCAGCAGCTTTGAAGGGTTTCAGCCCCAGCATTTT. The full variable domain, its missing parts supplied by reference TRBV5-5 and TRBJ1-5, is DAGVTQSPTHLIKTRGQQVTLRCSPISGHKSVSWYQQVLGQGPQFIFQYYEKEERGRGNFPDRFSARQFPNYSSELNVNALLLGDSALYLCASSFEGFQPQHFGDGTRLSIL.

The chain joins TRBV28 to TRBJ1-5; D gene uncertain. CDR1 and CDR2 (germline): MDHEN, SYDVKM. Trimming pared 0 bases from V and 2 bases from J, leaving 8 bases between. The CDR3 is made up of 15 amino acids. CDR3: CASSLWRSGNQPQHF. For the CDR3, the DNA is TGTGCCAGCAGTTTATGGCGGTCGGGCAATCAGCCCCAGCATTTT. The entire variable domain, with the rest obtained from reference TRBV28 and TRBJ1-5, is as follows: DVKVTQSSRYLVKRTGEKVFLECVQDMDHENMFWYRQDPGLGLRLIYFSYDVKMKEKGDIPEGYSVSREKKERFSLILESASTNQTSMYLCASSLWRSGNQPQHFGDGTRLSIL.

The V gene is TRBV18, the J gene TRBJ1-5, with D unresolved. Trimming shortened V by 0 bases and J by 7 bases, and 13 bases separated the two germline ends. Germline loops: CDR1 KGHSH, CDR2 LQKENI. This CDR3 contains 15 residues. The CDR3 loop is CASSPPLTGEQPQHF. The CDR3 DNA follows: TGTGCCAGCTCACCACCTCTAACGGGCGAGCAGCCCCAGCATTTT.

This chain links TRBV28 with TRBJ2-1, with 8 positions matching TRBD1. Germline V gene data show CDR1 as MDHEN and CDR2 as SYDVKM. With V trimmed by 4 bases and J by 0 bases, 5 bases remained unmatched. CDR3 length equals 16 residues. The CDR3 here is CASSSPGTGSYNEQFF. The DNA for the CDR3 is TGTGCCAGCAGTTCCCCCGGGACAGGCTCCTACAATGAGCAGTTCTTC.